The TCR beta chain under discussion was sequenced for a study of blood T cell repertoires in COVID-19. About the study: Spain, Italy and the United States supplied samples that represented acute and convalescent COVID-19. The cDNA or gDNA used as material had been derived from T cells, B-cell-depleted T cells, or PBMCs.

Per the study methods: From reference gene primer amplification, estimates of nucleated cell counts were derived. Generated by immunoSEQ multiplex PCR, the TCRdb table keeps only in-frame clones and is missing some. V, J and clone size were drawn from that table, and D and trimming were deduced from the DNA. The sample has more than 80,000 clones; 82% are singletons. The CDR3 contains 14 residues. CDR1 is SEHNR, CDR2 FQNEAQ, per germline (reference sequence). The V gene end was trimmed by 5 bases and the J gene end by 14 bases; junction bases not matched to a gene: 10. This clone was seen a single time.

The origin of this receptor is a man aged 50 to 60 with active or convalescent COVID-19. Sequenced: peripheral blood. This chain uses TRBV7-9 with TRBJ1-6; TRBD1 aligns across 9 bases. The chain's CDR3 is CASSQAGTGSSLHF. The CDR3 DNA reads TGTGCCAGCAGCCAAGCCGGGACAGGGAGTTCCCTCCACTTT.